Listed below are T cell receptor beta chains from one sample, sequenced in a study of blood T cell repertoires in COVID-19. TCRdb's table, derived via immunoSEQ multiplex PCR, lists solely in-frame clones and lacks some. The sample holds 150,000 to 190,000 clones, 80% to 90% seen once. The specimen sequenced was peripheral blood. All receptors come from a woman aged 45-59 years with acute or convalescent COVID-19. The CDR3 runs from the conserved cysteine through the conserved F or W. The order of the fields is V gene, CDR3 protein.

TRBV29-1 CSVVWTGFEAFF
TRBV11-2 CASSLGQGSTEAFF
TRBV12-3/TRBV12-4 CASTFSNEQFF
TRBV19 CASSIKGRRDTGELFF
TRBV7-9 CASSSDRLYEQYF
TRBV29-1 CSVEDHFRARLFF
TRBV2 CASRQGYQEEQYF
TRBV19 CASTGTGTYEQYF
TRBV7-2 CASSPSPGTGVGQPQHF
TRBV27 CASSLLRGPDEQYF
TRBV27 CASSKRTGGSDTQYF
TRBV6-2/TRBV6-3 CASSHGLAGIQYF
TRBV4-3 CASSQDFLLAADTQYF
TRBV7-2 CASSLLAGVKETQYF
TRBV12-3/TRBV12-4 CASSLSGGKLFF
TRBV4-2 CASSQETITDTQYF
TRBV7-9 CASSGGRGRPFF
TRBV9 CASSVVGAGELFF
TRBV28 CASRSTGGVGGYTF
TRBV7-9 CASSWREGATGNTIYF
TRBV5-5 CASSLATGEWETQYF
TRBV15 CATSRRADGTYNSPLHF
TRBV6-6 CASSGQSRTEAFF